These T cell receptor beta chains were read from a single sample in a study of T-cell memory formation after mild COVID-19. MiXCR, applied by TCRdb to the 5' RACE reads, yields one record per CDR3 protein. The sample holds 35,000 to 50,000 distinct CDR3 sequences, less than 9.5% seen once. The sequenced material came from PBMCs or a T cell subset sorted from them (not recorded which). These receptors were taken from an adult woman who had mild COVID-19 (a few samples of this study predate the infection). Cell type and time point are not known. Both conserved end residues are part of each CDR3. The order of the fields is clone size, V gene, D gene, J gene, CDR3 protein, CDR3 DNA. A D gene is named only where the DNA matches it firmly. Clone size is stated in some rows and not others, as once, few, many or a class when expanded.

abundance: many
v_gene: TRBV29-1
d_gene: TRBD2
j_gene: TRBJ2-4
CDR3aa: CSVTGLAGPGDIQYF
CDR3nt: TGCAGCGTTACCGGACTAGCGGGGCCAGGGGACATTCAGTACTTC

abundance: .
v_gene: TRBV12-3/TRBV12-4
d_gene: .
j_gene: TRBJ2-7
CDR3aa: CASKSGGGRLSSYEQYF
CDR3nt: TGTGCCAGCAAAAGTGGAGGGGGCCGCCTTAGCTCCTACGAGCAGTACTTC

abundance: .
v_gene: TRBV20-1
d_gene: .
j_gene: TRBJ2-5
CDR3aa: CSAPVGKETQYF
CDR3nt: TGCAGTGCCCCGGTGGGGAAAGAGACCCAGTACTTC

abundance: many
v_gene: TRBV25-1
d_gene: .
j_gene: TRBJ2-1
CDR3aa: CASTQGVWQFF
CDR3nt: TGTGCCAGCACCCAGGGTGTTTGGCAGTTCTTC

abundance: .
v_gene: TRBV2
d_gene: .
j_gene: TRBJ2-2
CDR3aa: CASTSNTGELFF
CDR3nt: TGTGCCAGCACCTCGAACACCGGGGAGCTGTTTTTT

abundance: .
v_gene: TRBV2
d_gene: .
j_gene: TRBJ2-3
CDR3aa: CASLKRDPSTDTQYF
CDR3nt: TGTGCCAGCCTTAAAAGGGATCCTAGCACAGATACGCAGTATTTT

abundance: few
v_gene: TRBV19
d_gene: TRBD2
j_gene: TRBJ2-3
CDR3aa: CASRRRASSGRGTDTQYF
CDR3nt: TGTGCCAGTAGGAGGAGGGCGTCTAGCGGGAGAGGCACAGATACGCAGTATTTT

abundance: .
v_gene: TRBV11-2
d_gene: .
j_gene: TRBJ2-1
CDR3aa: CASSTGTEINQQFF
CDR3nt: TGTGCCAGCAGCACGGGAACGGAAATCAATCAGCAGTTCTTC

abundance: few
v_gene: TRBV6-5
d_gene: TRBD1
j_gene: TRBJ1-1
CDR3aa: CASSWDREAFF
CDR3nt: TGTGCCAGCAGTTGGGACAGAGAAGCTTTCTTT

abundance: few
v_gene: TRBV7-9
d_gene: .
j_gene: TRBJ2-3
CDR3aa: CASGRDLLWDTQYF
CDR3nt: TGTGCCAGTGGACGGGACTTGCTCTGGGATACGCAGTATTTT

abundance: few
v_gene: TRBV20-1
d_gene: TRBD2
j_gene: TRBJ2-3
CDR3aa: CSARASGRARGTDTQYF
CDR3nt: TGCAGTGCTAGGGCTAGCGGGAGGGCAAGAGGCACAGATACGCAGTATTTT

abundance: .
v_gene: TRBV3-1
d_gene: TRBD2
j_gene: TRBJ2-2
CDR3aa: CASKSGSNTGELFF
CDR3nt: TGTGCCAGCAAAAGCGGGAGTAACACCGGGGAGCTGTTTTTT

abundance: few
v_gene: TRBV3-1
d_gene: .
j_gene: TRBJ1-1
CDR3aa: CASRGGTEAFF
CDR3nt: TGTGCCAGCCGGGGGGGCACTGAAGCTTTCTTT

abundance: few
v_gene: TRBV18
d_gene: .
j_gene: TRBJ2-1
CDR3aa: CASSPEPQSHEQFF
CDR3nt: TGTGCCAGCTCTCCGGAGCCACAAAGCCATGAGCAGTTCTTC

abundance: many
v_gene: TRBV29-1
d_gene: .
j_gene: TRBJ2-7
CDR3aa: CSVERADEQYF
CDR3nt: TGCAGCGTTGAACGGGCCGACGAGCAGTACTTC

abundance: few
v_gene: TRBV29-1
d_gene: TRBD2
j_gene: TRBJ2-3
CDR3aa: CSVVGGATDTQYF
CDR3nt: TGCAGCGTTGTGGGAGGGGCCACAGATACGCAGTATTTT

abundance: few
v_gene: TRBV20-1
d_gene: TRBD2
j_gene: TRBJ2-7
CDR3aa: CSADTGTSGVYEQYF
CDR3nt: TGCAGTGCAGATACCGGGACTAGCGGGGTCTACGAGCAGTACTTC

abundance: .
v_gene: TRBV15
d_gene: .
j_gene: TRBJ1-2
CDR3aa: CATSRPGLSNYGYTF
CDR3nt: TGTGCCACCAGCAGACCGGGACTTTCTAACTATGGCTACACCTTC

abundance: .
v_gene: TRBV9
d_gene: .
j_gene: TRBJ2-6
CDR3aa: CASSVRGTVSGANVLTF
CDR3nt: TGTGCCAGCAGCGTGAGGGGAACGGTCTCTGGGGCCAACGTCCTGACTTTC

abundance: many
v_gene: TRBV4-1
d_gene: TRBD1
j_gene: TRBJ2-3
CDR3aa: CASSQDRGTGNSRTQYF
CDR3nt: TGCGCCAGCAGCCAAGATAGGGGGACAGGGAACTCGAGGACGCAGTATTTT

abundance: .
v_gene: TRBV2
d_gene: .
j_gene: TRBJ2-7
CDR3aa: CASRELPGEEQYF
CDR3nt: TGTGCCAGCAGGGAGCTACCAGGGGAAGAGCAGTACTTC

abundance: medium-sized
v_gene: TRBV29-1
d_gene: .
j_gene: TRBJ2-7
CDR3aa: CSGGYGLLEQYF
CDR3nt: TGCAGCGGGGGCTATGGCCTCTTGGAGCAGTACTTC

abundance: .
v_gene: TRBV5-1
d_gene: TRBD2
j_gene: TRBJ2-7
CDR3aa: CATRAGGSSSYEQYF
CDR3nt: TGCGCCACCAGAGCCGGGGGGTCTAGCTCCTACGAGCAGTACTTC

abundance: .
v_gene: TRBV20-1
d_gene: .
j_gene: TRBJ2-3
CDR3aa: CSARARGNTQYF
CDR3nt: TGCAGTGCTAGGGCCCGCGGCAATACGCAGTATTTT

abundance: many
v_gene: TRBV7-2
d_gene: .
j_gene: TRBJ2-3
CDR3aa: CASSLVWDTQYF
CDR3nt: TGTGCCAGCAGCCTAGTCTGGGATACGCAGTATTTT

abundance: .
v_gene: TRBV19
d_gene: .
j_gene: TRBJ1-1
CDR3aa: CASTLNAQGPEAFF
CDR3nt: TGTGCCAGTACCCTCAACGCACAGGGTCCTGAAGCTTTCTTT

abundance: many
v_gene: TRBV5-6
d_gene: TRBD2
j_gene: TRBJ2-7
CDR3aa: CASSSYGTSGVFSYEQYF
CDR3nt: TGTGCCAGCAGCAGCTACGGGACTAGCGGGGTGTTCTCCTACGAGCAGTACTTC

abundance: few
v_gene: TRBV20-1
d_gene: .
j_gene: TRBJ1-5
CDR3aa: CSARQGNSNQPQHF
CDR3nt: TGCAGTGCTAGGCAGGGGAATAGCAATCAGCCCCAGCATTTT

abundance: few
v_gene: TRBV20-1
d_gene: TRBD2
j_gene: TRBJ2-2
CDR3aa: CSALTGGRDTGELFF
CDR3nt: TGCAGTGCTTTAACGGGGGGGCGCGACACCGGGGAGCTGTTTTTT

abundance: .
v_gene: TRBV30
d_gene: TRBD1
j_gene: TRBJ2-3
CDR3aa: CAWSPRGVTGADTQYF
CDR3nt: TGTGCCTGGAGTCCGAGGGGCGTTACAGGGGCAGATACGCAGTATTTT

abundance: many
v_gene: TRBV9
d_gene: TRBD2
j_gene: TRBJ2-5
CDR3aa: CASSVGTTPAETQYF
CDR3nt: TGTGCCAGCAGCGTCGGGACTACGCCAGCAGAGACCCAGTACTTC

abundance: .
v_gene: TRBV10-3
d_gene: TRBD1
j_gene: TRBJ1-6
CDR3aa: CAISPGGGSPLHF
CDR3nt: TGTGCCATCAGTCCAGGGGGAGGCTCACCCCTCCACTTT

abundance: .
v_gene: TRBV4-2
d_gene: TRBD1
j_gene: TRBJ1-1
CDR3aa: CASSQENRGDTEAFF
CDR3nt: TGTGCCAGCAGCCAAGAGAACAGGGGCGACACTGAAGCTTTCTTT

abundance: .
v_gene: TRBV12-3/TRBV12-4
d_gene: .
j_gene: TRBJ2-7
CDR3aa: CASSLVFYEQYF
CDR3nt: TGTGCCAGCAGTTTAGTTTTTTACGAGCAGTACTTC

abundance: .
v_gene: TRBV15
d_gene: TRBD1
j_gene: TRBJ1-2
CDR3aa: CATSRATGLNYGYTF
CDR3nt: TGTGCCACCAGCAGAGCGACAGGGTTAAACTATGGCTACACCTTC

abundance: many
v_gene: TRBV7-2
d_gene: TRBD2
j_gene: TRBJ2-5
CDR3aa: CASSSPGTRSFWGTQYF
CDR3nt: TGTGCCAGCAGCTCCCCCGGGACTAGATCCTTTTGGGGGACCCAGTACTTC

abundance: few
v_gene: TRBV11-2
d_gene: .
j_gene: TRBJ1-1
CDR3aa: CASSSPGMNTEAFF
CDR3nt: TGTGCCAGCAGCTCCCCCGGCATGAACACTGAAGCTTTCTTT

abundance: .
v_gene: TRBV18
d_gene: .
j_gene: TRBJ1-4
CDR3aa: CASSPPMGNEKLFF
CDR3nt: TGTGCCAGCTCACCACCGATGGGAAATGAAAAACTGTTTTTT

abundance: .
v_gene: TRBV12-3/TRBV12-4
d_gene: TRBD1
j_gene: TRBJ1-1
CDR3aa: CASSYGTGGKKAFF
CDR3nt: TGTGCCAGCAGTTACGGGACAGGGGGCAAGAAAGCTTTCTTT

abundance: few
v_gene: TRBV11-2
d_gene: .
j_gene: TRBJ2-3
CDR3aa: CASRNEGLTDTQYF
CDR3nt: TGTGCCAGCAGGAACGAAGGGCTCACAGATACGCAGTATTTT

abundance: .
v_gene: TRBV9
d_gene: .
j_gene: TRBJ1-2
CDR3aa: CASSVGTENYGYTF
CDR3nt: TGTGCCAGCAGCGTAGGGACAGAAAACTATGGCTACACCTTC

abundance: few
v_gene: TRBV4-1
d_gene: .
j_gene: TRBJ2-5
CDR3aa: CASSQDGLAQETQYF
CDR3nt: TGCGCCAGCAGCCAAGATGGGCTAGCTCAGGAGACCCAGTACTTC

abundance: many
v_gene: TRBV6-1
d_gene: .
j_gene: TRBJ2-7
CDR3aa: CASSEEPRSYEQYF
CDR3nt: TGTGCCAGCAGTGAGGAACCCAGATCCTACGAGCAGTACTTC

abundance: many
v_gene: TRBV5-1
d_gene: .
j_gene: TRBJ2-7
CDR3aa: CASSLEPSSLTYEQYF
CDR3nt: TGCGCCAGCAGCCTCGAGCCCTCCTCGCTTACCTACGAGCAGTACTTC

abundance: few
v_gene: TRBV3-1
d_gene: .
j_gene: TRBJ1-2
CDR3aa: CASSQRYTENYGYTF
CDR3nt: TGTGCCAGCAGCCAAAGATACACAGAGAACTATGGCTACACCTTC

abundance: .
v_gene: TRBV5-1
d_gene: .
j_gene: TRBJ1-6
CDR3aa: CASSLEHANNSPLHF
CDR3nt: TGCGCCAGCAGCTTGGAACACGCGAACAATTCACCCCTCCACTTT

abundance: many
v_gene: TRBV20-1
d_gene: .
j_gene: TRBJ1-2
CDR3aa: CSARTANYGYTF
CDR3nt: TGCAGTGCTAGGACAGCGAACTATGGCTACACCTTC

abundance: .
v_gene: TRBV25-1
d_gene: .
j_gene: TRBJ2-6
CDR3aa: CASSDGIRRFSGANVLTF
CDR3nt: TGTGCCAGCAGTGATGGGATCCGGCGCTTCTCTGGGGCCAACGTCCTGACTTTC

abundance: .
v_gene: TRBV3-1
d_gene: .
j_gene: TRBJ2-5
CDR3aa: CASSINHRVGETQYF
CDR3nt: TGTGCCAGCAGCATCAACCACAGGGTCGGAGAGACCCAGTACTTC

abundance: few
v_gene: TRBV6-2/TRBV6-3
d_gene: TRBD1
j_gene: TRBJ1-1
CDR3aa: CASSRDRDNTEAFF
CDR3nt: TGTGCCAGCAGCCGGGACAGGGACAACACTGAAGCTTTCTTT

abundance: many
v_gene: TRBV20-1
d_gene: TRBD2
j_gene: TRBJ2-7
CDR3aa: CSARASPGGGRSYEQYF
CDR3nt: TGCAGTGCTAGAGCTTCCCCCGGGGGGGGGCGATCCTACGAGCAGTACTTC

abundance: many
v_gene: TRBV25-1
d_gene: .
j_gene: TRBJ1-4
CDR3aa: CASSRREGDEKLFF
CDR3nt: TGTGCCAGCAGTAGAAGAGAGGGGGATGAAAAACTGTTTTTT

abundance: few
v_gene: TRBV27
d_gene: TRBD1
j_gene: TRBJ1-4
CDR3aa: CASSLSRDTGVLFF
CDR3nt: TGTGCCAGCAGTTTATCGAGGGATACAGGGGTGCTGTTTTTT

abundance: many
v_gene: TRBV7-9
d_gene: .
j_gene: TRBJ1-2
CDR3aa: CASTFSQGQGYTF
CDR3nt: TGTGCCAGCACCTTCTCTCAGGGTCAAGGCTACACCTTC